One and the same sample provided the 2 T cell receptor beta chains below, sequenced in a study of CD4 and CD8 cells across lung adenocarcinoma regions. TCRdb processed the PCR reads anew with MiXCR; each CDR3 protein has one entry. The sample holds more than 25,000 distinct CDR3 sequences, about 50% seen once. The material sequenced was CD8+ T cells from the center of a lung tumor. The receptor set was obtained from a male donor with lung adenocarcinoma. The CD4 and CD8 labels of this study may be unreliable.

This chain joins TRBV10-1 and TRBJ2-3; D not resolved. The CDR3 sequence is 14 residues long. Germline V lookup: CDR1 WNHNN, CDR2 SYGVQD (reference sequence). The CDR3 coding sequence is TGCGGCGTCAGTGACATATGTGCCAAAGACATTCAGTATTTT. It is translated as CGVSDICAKDIQYF.

Notes on this clonotype: Compared with germline, one end of the junction differs, possibly owing to a read error. The chain employs TRBV6-8 and TRBJ2-3, with D possibly being TRBD2 (5 bases). Germline CDR1 MNHGY, CDR2 SAAAGT. This CDR3 has 16 amino acids. The CDR3, as DNA: TGTGCGTGCAGCCCATCGCGGGTCGGAGCCAAAGACATTCAGTACTTT. Protein: CACSPSRVGAKDIQYF.